These 18 T cell receptor beta chains share one sample of origin, sequenced in a study of cytomegalovirus exposure and HLA in healthy donors. PCR used 60 Vbeta primers and 13 Jbeta primers. Libraries were prepared by immunoSEQ multiplex PCR; TCRdb keeps only in-frame clonotypes and omits some of them. The top ten clones hold around 4.1% of a sample with approximately 160,000 clones, around 83% of them seen once. Specimen: PBMCs. These receptors were collected from a man aged 50-60 years in good health and CMV-seropositive.

The chain recombines TRBV15 with TRBJ1-2; D is uncertain. Per the germline V gene, CDR1 is LNHNV and CDR2 is YYDKDF (reference sequence). V was trimmed by 0 bases and J by 3 bases, leaving 11 bases between them. This CDR3 comprises 15 residues. The CDR3 sequence is CATSREPAADYGYTF. The CDR3 DNA is TGTGCCACCAGCAGAGAACCCGCGGCGGACTATGGCTACACCTTC.

This chain joins TRBV5-5 and TRBJ1-6; 10 nucleotides align to TRBD1. This CDR3 spans 14 amino acids. V dropped 4 bases and J dropped 9; count of bases not matched to a gene: 4. Germline values: CDR1 SGHKS, CDR2 YYEKEE (reference sequence). CDR3: CASSRTGGGSPLHF. CDR3 in DNA: TGTGCCAGCAGCCGGACAGGGGGTGGTTCACCCCTCCACTTT. Filled out from reference TRBV5-5 and TRBJ1-6, the complete variable domain reads DAGVTQSPTHLIKTRGQQVTLRCSPISGHKSVSWYQQVLGQGPQFIFQYYEKEERGRGNFPDRFSARQFPNYSSELNVNALLLGDSALYLCASSRTGGGSPLHFGNGTRLTVT.

The V gene is TRBV23-1, the J gene TRBJ1-6; D unresolved. TRBV23-1 falls under the ORF class, with uncertain function. The CDR3 runs to 14 residues. Trimming cost V 2 bases and J 10 bases, with 12 bases left between them. The CDR3 nucleotides read TGCGCCAGCAGTCAACAACTCCCCCGCTCACCCCTCCACTTT. It encodes CASSQQLPRSPLHF.

This chain links TRBV21-1 with TRBJ2-5; the DNA was not used to check the table's D call, TRBD1. TRBV21-1 represents a pseudogene. The CDR3 is 17 amino acids. CDR3 region: CASSKSLQGAVGETQYF. CDR3 in DNA: TGTGCCAGCAGCAAATCGCTACAGGGGGCAGTCGGAGAGACCCAGTACTTC.

The chain is built from TRBV5-8 and TRBJ1-3; tentatively, D is TRBD1 (6 bases). This CDR3 is built from 15 residues. V lost 4 bases and J 1 base, leaving 12 bases between the germline ends. The germline CDR1 and CDR2 sequences are SGHTS and YDEGEE. The CDR3 DNA sequence: TGTGCCAGCAGCCTTGGACAGTCTTCTGGAAACACCATATATTTT. This gives the protein CASSLGQSSGNTIYF.

This sequence joins TRBV7-6 and TRBJ2-7, with a possible D match to TRBD1 (5 bases). CDR3 length: 21 amino acids. From germline, CDR1 is SGHVS and CDR2 FNYEAQ. V gave up 5 bases and J gave up 1 base, with 33 bases separating them. Here the CDR3 reads CASSPLQGFGIRAHASYEQYF. The CDR3 coding sequence is TGTGCCAGCAGCCCCCTCCAGGGTTTTGGTATTAGGGCGCACGCATCCTACGAGCAGTACTTC.

The chain couples TRBV11-2 to TRBJ1-1; D not resolved. The CDR3 has 14 amino acids. V gave up 5 bases and J gave up 6 bases, with 16 bases separating them. Germline V CDR1 and CDR2: SGHAT, FQNNGV. CDR3 bases: TGTGCCAGCAGCGTTCAACCTGAACTGGCTGAAGCTTTCTTT. Translated: CASSVQPELAEAFF.

The rearrangement uses TRBV14 and TRBJ2-1; 13 bases map to TRBD2. V dropped 3 bases and J dropped 2; count of bases not matched to a gene: 10. CDR1 and CDR2 from the germline V gene are SGHDN and FVKESK. The CDR3 totals 19 residues. CDR3 region: CASSQGGGGLAGPYNEQFF. The CDR3 DNA follows: TGTGCCAGCAGCCAGGGTGGAGGGGGACTAGCGGGACCCTACAATGAGCAGTTCTTC.

For the CDR3, the DNA is TGTGCCAGCAGTTACTCTGACAGGGGTTACGAGCAGTACTTC. This sequence encodes CASSYSDRGYEQYF. The chain carries TRBV6-5 and TRBJ2-7; 8 bases are a match to TRBD1. With V trimmed by 0 bases and J by 4 bases, 2 bases remained unmatched. This CDR3 is built from 14 residues. CDR1 and CDR2 (germline): MNHEY, SVGAGI.

This clone has just one count. The CDR3 region is CSARHRDTQYF. For the CDR3, the DNA is TGCAGTGCTCGTCACAGAGATACGCAGTATTTT. The V and J genes are TRBV20-1 and TRBJ2-3; D remains unclear. The germline gives CDR1 DFQATT, CDR2 SNEGSKA (reference sequence). The CDR3 extends over 11 amino acids. Deletions cut 5 bases from V and 5 bases from J, with 8 bases between.

Note on this clone: This sample includes further DNA sequences coding for the same CDR3. The genes are TRBV19 and TRBJ2-4, with D perhaps matching TRBD2 (6 bases). This CDR3 is 18 amino acids long. V lost 6 bases, J lost 2 bases, and 23 bases lay in between. Per germline, CDR1 LNHDA and CDR2 SQIVND (reference sequence). The CDR3: CASRGLLDPYLTKNIQYF. CDR3 sequence (DNA): TGTGCCAGTAGGGGACTGCTGGATCCCTACTTAACCAAAAACATTCAGTACTTC.

The chain employs TRBV25-1 and TRBJ1-5; weak D call: TRBD1 (5 bases). The V end was cut by 4 bases, the J end by 0 bases, with 7 bases between. Germline values: CDR1 MGHDK, CDR2 SYGVNS. The CDR3 contains 14 residues. CDR3 sequence (DNA): TGTGCCAGCAGTGGAACAGGTAGCAATCAGCCCCAGCATTTT. It translates to CASSGTGSNQPQHF.

The gene calls are TRBV6-1 and TRBJ1-4; D gene uncertain. Between the trimmed V and J ends, which lost 7 bases and 7 bases, there was a span of 16 bases. Germline CDR1 is MNHNS and CDR2 is SASEGT. This CDR3 has 14 residues. The CDR3 is CASILGQAPEKLFF. The CDR3, as DNA: TGTGCCAGCATCTTGGGCCAGGCCCCTGAAAAACTGTTTTTT.

The V and J genes are TRBV2 and TRBJ1-4; weak D call: TRBD1 (5 bases). V was trimmed by 7 bases and J by 8 bases, leaving 17 bases between them. This CDR3 region has 14 residues. Germline values: CDR1 SNHLY, CDR2 FYNNEI. The CDR3 loop is CASNGVLGAEKLFF. DNA for the CDR3: TGTGCCAGCAATGGGGTACTTGGGGCCGAAAAACTGTTTTTT.

The chain links TRBV9 to TRBJ2-7; tentatively, D is TRBD2 (6 bases). The CDR3 sequence is 15 residues long. The germline V gene encodes CDR1 SGDLS and CDR2 YYNGEE. V lost 0 bases and J lost 3, with 13 bases in between. The DNA for the CDR3 is TGTGCCAGCAGCGTAGCGGGGACTTTGGACTACGAGCAGTACTTC. Amino acids: CASSVAGTLDYEQYF.

The gene calls are TRBV18 and TRBJ1-4; 7 bases are shared with TRBD1. The CDR3 consists of 14 residues. CDR1 KGHSH and CDR2 LQKENI come from the germline V gene. With V trimmed by 4 bases and J by 4 bases, 3 bases remained unmatched. The CDR3: CASSLGQLNEKLFF. The CDR3 nucleotides read TGTGCCAGCTCACTGGGACAGCTTAATGAAAAACTGTTTTTT.

V is TRBV6-5 and J is TRBJ2-7; 12 bases line up with TRBD2. This CDR3 is 15 amino acids long. Germline assignment: CDR1 MNHEY and CDR2 SVGAGI. Trimming cost V 7 bases and J 3 bases; bases outside gene matches: 7. The CDR3 is CASTRLAGGFYEQYF. The CDR3 DNA sequence: TGTGCCAGCACCAGGCTAGCGGGAGGGTTCTACGAGCAGTACTTC.

The chain links TRBV6-5 to TRBJ2-3, with 9 bases lining up with TRBD1. The CDR3 is made up of 16 amino acids. CDR1 and CDR2 from the germline V gene are MNHEY and SVGAGI. Unmatched junction bases numbered 9, after V lost 4 bases and J lost 4 bases. CDR3 nucleotides: TGTGCCAGCAGTTCCGGGACAGGGCTACGGCCAGATACGCAGTATTTT. This codes for CASSSGTGLRPDTQYF.